This T cell receptor (beta chain) was captured in a study of graft-versus-host responses after intestinal transplantation. CDR1 is KGHSH, CDR2 LQKENI, per germline. This CDR3 region has 14 residues. Trimming took off 3 bases at V and 5 bases at J, with 13 bases between the two ends. About this clone itself: Its specificity is unknown.

Repertoires were generated with immunoSEQ multiplex PCR, while TCRdb's copy carries only in-frame clones and drops some. This sample has approximately 120,000 clones, with more than 80% found just once. The sequence was collected from a human donor who received an intestinal transplant. V usage is TRBV18 and J usage is TRBJ1-1; a weak D match, TRBD1 (6 bases). The specimen was unstimulated CD4+ T cells sorted from spleen or lymph node cells, collected before intestinal transplant. This chain's CDR3 is CASSPVTRGTEAFF. The DNA for the CDR3 is TGTGCCAGCTCACCTGTGACCAGGGGAACTGAAGCTTTCTTT.